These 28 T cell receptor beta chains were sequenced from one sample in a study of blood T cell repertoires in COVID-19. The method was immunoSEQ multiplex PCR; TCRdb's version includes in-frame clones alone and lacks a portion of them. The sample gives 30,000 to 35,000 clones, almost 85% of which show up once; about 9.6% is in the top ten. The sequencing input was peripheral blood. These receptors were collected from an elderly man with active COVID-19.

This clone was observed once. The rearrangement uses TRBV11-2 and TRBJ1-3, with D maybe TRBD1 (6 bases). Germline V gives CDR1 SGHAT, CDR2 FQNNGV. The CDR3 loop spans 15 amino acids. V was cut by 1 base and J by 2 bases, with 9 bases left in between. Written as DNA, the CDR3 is TGTGCCAGCAGCTTAGTCAGGACAGCTGGAAACACCATATATTTT. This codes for CASSLVRTAGNTIYF. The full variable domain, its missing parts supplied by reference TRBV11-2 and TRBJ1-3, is EAGVAQSPRYKIIEKRQSVAFWCNPISGHATLYWYQQILGQGPKLLIQFQNNGVVDDSQLPKDRFSAERLKGVDSTLKIQPAKLEDSAVYLCASSLVRTAGNTIYFGEGSWLTVV.

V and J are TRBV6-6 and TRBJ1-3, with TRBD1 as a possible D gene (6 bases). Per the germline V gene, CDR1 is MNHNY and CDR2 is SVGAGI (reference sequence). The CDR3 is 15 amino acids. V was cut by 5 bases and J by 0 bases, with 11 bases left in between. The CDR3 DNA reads TGTGCCAGCAGTCCCTACAGGGTCTCTGGAAACACCATATATTTT. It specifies CASSPYRVSGNTIYF.

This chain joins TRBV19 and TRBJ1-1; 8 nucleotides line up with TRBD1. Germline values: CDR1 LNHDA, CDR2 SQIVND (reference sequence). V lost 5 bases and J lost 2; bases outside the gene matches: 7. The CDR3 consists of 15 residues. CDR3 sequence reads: CASSPLGQGNTEAFF. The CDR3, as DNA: TGTGCCAGTAGTCCACTCGGACAGGGCAACACTGAAGCTTTCTTT. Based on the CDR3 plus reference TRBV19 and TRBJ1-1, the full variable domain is DGGITQSPKYLFRKEGQNVTLSCEQNLNHDAMYWYRQDPGQGLRLIYYSQIVNDFQKGDIAEGYSVSREKKESFPLTVTSAQKNPTAFYLCASSPLGQGNTEAFFGQGTRLTVV.

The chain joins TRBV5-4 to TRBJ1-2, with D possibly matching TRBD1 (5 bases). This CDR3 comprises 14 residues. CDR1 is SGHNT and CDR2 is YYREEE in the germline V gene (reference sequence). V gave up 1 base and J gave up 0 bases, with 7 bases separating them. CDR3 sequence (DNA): TGTGCCAGCAGCTTGCAGGGTACTAACTATGGCTACACCTTC. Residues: CASSLQGTNYGYTF.

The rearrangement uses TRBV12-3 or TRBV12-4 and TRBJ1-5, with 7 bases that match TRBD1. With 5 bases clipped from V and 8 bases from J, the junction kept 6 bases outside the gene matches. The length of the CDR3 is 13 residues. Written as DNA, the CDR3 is TGTGCCAGCAGTCAGCGACAGGGTGAGCCCCAGCATTTT. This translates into CASSQRQGEPQHF.

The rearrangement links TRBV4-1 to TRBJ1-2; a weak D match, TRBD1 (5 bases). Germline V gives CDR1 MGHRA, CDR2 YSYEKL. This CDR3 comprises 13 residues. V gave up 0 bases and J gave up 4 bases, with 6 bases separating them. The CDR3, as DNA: TGCGCCAGCAGCCAAGATCAGGGCTATGGCTACACCTTC. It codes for CASSQDQGYGYTF.

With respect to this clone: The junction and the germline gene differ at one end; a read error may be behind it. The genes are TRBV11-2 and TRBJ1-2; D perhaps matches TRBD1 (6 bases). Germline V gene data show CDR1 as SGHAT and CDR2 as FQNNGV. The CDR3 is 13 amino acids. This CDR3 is CASSYGTQGKSNF. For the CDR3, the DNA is TGTGCCAGCAGCTACGGGACCCAGGGGAAGTCAAACTTC. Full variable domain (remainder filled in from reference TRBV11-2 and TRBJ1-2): EAGVAQSPRYKIIEKRQSVAFWCNPISGHATLYWYQQILGQGPKLLIQFQNNGVVDDSQLPKDRFSAERLKGVDSTLKIQPAKLEDSAVYLCASSYGTQGKSNFGSGTRLTVV.

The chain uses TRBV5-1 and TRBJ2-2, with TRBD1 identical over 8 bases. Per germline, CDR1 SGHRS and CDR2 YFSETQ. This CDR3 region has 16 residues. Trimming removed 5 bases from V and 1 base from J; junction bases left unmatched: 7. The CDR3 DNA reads TGCGCCAGCAGTACCACCGGGACAGGGAACACCGGGGAGCTGTTTTTT. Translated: CASSTTGTGNTGELFF.

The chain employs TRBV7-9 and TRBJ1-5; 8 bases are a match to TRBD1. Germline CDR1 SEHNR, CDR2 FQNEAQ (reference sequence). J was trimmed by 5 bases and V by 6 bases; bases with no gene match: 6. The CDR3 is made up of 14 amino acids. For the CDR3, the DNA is TGTGCCAGCAGTACAGGGGGAGAGGATCAGCCCCAGCATTTT. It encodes CASSTGGEDQPQHF. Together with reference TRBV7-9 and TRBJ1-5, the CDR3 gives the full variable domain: DTGVSQNPRHKITKRGQNVTFRCDPISEHNRLYWYRQTLGQGPEFLTYFQNEAQLEKSRLLSDRFSAERPKGSFSTLEIQRTEQGDSAMYLCASSTGGEDQPQHFGDGTRLSIL.

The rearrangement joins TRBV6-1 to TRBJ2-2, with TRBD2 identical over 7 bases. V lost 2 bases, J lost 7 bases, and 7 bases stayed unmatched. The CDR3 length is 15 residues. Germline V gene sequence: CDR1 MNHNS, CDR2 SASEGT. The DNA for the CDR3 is TGTGCCAGCAGTGAACACGGACTAGTGAACGGGGAGCTGTTTTTT. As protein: CASSEHGLVNGELFF.

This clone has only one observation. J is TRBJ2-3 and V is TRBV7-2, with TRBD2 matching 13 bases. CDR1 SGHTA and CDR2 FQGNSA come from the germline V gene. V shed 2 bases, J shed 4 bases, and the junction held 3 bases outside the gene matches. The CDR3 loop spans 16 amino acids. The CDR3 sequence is CASSLRLAGGPDTQYF. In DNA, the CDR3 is TGTGCCAGCAGCTTAAGACTAGCGGGGGGACCAGATACGCAGTATTTT.

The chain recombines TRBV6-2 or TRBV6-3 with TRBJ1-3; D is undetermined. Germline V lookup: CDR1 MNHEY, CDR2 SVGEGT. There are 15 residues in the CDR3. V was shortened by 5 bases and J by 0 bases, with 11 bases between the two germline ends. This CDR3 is CASSRIPSSGNTIYF. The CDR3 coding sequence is TGTGCCAGCAGTCGCATCCCGAGCTCTGGAAACACCATATATTTT.

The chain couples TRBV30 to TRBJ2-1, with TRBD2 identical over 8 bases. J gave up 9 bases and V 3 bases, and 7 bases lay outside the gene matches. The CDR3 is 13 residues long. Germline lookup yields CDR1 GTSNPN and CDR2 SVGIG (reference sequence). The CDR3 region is CAWRYGGAAEQFF. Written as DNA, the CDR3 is TGTGCCTGGAGGTACGGGGGGGCCGCTGAGCAGTTCTTC.

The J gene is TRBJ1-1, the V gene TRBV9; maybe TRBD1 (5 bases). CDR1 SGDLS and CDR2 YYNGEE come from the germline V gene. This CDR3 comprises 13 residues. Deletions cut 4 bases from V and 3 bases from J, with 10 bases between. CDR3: CASSRGLDTEAFF. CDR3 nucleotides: TGTGCCAGCAGCCGGGGGTTGGACACTGAAGCTTTCTTT. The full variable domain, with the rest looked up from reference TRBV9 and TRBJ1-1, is DSGVTQTPKHLITATGQRVTLRCSPRSGDLSVYWYQQSLDQGLQFLIQYYNGEERAKGNILERFSAQQFPDLHSELNLSSLELGDSALYFCASSRGLDTEAFFGQGTRLTVV.

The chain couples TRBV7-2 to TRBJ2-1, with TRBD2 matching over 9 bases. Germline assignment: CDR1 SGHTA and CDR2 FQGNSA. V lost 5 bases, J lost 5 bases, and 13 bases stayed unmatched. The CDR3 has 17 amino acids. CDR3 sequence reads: CASSVGTSGYFNNEQFF. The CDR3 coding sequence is TGTGCCAGCAGCGTAGGCACTAGCGGGTACTTTAACAATGAGCAGTTCTTC.

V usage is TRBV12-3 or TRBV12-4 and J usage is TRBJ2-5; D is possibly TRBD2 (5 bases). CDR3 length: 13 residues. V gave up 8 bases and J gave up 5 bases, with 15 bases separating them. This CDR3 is CASRRETMETQYF. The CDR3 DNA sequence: TGTGCCAGCCGCCGGGAAACTATGGAGACCCAGTACTTC.

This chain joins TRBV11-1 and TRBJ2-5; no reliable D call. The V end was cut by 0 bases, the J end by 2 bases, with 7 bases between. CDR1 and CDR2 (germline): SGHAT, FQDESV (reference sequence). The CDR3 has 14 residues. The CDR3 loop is CASSLASLQETQYF. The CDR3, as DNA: TGTGCCAGCAGCTTAGCGAGTCTTCAAGAGACCCAGTACTTC.

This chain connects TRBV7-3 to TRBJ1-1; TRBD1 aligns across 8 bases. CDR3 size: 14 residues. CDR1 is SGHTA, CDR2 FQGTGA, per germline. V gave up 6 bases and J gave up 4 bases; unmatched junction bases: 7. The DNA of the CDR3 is TGTGCCAGCAGACAAGAACAGGGGGTCACTGAAGCTTTCTTT. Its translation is CASRQEQGVTEAFF.

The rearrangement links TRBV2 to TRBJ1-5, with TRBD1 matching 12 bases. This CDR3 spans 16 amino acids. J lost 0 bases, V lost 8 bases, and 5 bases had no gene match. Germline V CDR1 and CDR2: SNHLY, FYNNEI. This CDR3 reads CASGDRGPGSNQPQHF. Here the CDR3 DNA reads TGTGCCAGCGGGGACAGGGGGCCTGGTAGCAATCAGCCCCAGCATTTT.

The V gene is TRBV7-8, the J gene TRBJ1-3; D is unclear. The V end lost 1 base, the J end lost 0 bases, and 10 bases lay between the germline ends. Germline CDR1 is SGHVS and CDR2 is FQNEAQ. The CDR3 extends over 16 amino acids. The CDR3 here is CASSLVARPSGNTIYF. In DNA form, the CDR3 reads TGTGCCAGCAGCTTAGTAGCTAGGCCCTCTGGAAACACCATATATTTT.

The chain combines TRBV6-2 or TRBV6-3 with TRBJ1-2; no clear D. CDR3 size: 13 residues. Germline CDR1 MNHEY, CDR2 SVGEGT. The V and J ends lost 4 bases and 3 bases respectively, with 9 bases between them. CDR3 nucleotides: TGTGCCAGCAGTTCGTCGTCGGACTATGGCTACACCTTC. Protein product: CASSSSSDYGYTF.

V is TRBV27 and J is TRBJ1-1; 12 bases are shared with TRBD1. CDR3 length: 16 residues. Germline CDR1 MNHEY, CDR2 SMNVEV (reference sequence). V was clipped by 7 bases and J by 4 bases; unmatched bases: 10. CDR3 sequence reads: CASTQTGTGGLTEAFF. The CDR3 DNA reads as TGTGCCAGCACTCAAACCGGGACAGGGGGCCTCACTGAAGCTTTCTTT.

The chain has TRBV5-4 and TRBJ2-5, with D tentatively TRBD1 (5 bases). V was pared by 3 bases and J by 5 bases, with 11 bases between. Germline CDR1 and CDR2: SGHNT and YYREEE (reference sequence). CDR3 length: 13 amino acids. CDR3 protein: CASSSRVGETQYF. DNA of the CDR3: TGTGCCAGCAGCTCCAGGGTCGGGGAGACCCAGTACTTC.

CDR3 loop: CASRRGLQETQYF. Here the CDR3 DNA reads TGTGCCAGCAGGCGGGGCCTCCAAGAGACCCAGTACTTC. This sequence joins TRBV6-6 and TRBJ2-5, with a tentative D call TRBD2 (6 bases). Germline lookup yields CDR1 MNHNY and CDR2 SVGAGI (reference sequence). Trimming removed 6 bases from V and 1 base from J, with 9 bases in between. The length of the CDR3 is 13 residues.

Here the CDR3 reads CASSVDRGREAFF. In DNA form, the CDR3 reads TGTGCCAGCAGCGTTGACAGGGGACGGGAAGCTTTCTTT. The V and J genes are TRBV6-4 and TRBJ1-1, with 8 bases aligning to TRBD1. Germline CDR1 reads MRHNA; CDR2 reads SNTAGT. The CDR3 length is 13 residues. J was trimmed by 8 bases and V by 6 bases; bases with no gene match: 8.

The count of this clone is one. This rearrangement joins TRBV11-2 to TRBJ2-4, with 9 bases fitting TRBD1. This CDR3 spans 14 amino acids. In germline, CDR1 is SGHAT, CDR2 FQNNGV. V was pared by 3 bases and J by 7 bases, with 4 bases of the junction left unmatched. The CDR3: CASSFLGQGNIQYF. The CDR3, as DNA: TGTGCCAGCAGCTTCCTCGGACAGGGGAACATTCAGTACTTC.

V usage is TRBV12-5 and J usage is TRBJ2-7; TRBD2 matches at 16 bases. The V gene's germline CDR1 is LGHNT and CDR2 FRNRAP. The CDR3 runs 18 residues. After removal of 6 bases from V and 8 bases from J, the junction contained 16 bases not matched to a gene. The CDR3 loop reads CASGPGTSGGAPRAKQYF. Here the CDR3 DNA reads TGTGCTAGTGGCCCCGGGACTAGCGGGGGGGCCCCTAGAGCGAAGCAGTACTTC.

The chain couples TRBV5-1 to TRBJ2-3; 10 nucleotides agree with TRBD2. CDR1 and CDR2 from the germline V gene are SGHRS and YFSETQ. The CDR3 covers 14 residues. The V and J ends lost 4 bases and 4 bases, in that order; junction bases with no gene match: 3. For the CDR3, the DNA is TGCGCCAGCAGCAGCGGGGGGGCCCCAGATACGCAGTATTTT. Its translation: CASSSGGAPDTQYF.